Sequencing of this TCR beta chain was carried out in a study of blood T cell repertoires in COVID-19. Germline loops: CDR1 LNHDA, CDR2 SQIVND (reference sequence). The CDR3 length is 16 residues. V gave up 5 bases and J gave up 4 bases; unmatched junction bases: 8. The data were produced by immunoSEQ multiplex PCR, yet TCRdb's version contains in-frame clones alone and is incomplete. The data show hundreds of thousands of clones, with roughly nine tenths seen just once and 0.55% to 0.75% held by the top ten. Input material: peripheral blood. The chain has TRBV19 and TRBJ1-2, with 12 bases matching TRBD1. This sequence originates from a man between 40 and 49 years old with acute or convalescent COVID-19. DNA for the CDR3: TGTGCCAGTAGTGGCCGGGACAGGGGGCTTCCCTATGGCTACACCTTC. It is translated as CASSGRDRGLPYGYTF.